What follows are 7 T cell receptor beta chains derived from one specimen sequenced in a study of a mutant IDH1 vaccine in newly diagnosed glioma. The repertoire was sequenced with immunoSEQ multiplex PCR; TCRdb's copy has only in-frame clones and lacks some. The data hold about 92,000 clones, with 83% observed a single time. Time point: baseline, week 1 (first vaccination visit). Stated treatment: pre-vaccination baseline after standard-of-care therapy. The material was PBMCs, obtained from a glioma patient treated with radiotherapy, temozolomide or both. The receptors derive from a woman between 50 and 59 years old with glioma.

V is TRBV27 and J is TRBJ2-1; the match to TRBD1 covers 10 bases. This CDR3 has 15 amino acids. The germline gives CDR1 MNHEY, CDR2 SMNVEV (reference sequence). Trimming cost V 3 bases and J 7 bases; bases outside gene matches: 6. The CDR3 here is CASSFGTGVLNEQFF. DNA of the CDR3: TGTGCCAGCAGTTTTGGGACAGGGGTTCTAAATGAGCAGTTCTTC.

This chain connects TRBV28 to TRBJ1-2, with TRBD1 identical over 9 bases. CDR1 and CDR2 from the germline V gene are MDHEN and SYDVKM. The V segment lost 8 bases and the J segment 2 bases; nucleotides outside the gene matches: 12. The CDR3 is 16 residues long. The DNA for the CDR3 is TGTGCCAGCGAAGTACAGCGAGGACAGGGGAACTATGGCTACACCTTC. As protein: CASEVQRGQGNYGYTF.

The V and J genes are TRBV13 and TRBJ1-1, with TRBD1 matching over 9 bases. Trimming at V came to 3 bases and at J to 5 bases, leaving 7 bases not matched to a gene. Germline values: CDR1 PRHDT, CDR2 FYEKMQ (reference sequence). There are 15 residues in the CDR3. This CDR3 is CASSFQQGAGTEAFF. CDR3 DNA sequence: TGTGCCAGCAGCTTCCAACAGGGGGCGGGGACTGAAGCTTTCTTT.

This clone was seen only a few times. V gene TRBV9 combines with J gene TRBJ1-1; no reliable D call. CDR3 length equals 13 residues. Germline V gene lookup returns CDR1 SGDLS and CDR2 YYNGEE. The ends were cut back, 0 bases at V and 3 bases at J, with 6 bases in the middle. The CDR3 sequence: CASSVGTYTEAFF. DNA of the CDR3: TGTGCCAGCAGCGTAGGAACTTACACTGAAGCTTTCTTT. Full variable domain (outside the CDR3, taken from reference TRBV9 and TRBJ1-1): DSGVTQTPKHLITATGQRVTLRCSPRSGDLSVYWYQQSLDQGLQFLIQYYNGEERAKGNILERFSAQQFPDLHSELNLSSLELGDSALYFCASSVGTYTEAFFGQGTRLTVV.

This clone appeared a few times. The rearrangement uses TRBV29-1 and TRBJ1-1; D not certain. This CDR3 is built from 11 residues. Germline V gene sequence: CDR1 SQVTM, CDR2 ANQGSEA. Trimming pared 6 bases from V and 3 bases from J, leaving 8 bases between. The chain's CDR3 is CSVVGYTEAFF. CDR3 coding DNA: TGCAGCGTGGTGGGCTACACTGAAGCTTTCTTT.

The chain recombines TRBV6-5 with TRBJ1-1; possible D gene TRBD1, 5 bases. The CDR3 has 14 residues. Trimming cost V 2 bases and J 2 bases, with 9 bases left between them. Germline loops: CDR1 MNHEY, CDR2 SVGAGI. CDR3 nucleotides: TGTGCCAGCAGTTACCAAGGGGACAACACTGAAGCTTTCTTT. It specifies CASSYQGDNTEAFF.

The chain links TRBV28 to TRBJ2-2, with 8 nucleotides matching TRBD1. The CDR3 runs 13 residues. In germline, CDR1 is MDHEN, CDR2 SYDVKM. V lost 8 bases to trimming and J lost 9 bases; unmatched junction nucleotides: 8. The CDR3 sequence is CASQGAGLRELFF. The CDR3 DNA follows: TGTGCCAGCCAGGGGGCGGGGTTGAGGGAGCTGTTTTTT.